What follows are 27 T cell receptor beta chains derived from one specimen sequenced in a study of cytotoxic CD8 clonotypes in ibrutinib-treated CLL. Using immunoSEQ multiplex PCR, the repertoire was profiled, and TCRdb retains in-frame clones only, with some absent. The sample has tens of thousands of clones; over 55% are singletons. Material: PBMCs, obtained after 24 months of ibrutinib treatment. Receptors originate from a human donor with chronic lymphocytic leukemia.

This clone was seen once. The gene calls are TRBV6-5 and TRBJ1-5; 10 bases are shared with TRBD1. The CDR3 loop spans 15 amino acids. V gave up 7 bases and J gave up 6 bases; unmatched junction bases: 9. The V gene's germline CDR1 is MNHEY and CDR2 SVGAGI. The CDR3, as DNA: TGTGCCAGCAAGAGCCGGGACAGGGGCCCTCAGCCCCAGCATTTT. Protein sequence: CASKSRDRGPQPQHF.

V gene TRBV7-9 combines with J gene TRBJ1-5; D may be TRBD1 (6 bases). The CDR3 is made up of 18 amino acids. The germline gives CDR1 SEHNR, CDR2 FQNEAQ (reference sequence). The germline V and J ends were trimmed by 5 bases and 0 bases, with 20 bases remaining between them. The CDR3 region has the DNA TGTGCCAGCAGCGCAAGGGGGGGGACCGCAGATAGCAATCAGCCCCAGCATTTT. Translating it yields CASSARGGTADSNQPQHF.

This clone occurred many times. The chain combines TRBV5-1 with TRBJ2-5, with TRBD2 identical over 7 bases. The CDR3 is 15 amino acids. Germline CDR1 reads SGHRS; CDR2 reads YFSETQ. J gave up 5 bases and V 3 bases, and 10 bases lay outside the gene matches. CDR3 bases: TGCGCCAGCAGCTCGACTCCCCAGCGGGGCGAGACCCAGTACTTC. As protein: CASSSTPQRGETQYF.

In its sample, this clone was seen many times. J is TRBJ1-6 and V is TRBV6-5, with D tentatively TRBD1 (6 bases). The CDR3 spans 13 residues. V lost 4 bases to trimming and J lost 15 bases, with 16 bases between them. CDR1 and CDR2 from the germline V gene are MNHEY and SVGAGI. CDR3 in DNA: TGTGCCAGCAGTTTCGTACCTCCGGGACACCTCCACTTT. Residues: CASSFVPPGHLHF.

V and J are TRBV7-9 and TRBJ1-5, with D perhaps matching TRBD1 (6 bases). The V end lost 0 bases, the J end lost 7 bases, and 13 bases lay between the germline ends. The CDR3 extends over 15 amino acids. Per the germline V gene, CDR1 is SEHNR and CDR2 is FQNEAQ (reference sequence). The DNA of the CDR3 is TGTGCCAGCAGCTTAGCCGCGGTAGGGGGGCAGCCCCAGCATTTT. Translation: CASSLAAVGGQPQHF.

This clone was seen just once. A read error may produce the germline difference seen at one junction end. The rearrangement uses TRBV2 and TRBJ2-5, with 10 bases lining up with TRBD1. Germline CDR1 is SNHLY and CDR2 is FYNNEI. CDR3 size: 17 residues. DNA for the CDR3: TGTGCCAGCAGGGAACGACAGGGGGCGGGTTCGGTCGAGACCCGGTACTTC. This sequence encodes CASRERQGAGSVETRYF. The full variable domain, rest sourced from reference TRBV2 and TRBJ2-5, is EPEVTQTPSHQVTQMGQEVILRCVPISNHLYFYWYRQILGQKVEFLVSFYNNEISEKSEIFDDQFSVERPDGSNFTLKIRSTKLEDSAMYFCASRERQGAGSVETRYFGPGTRLLVL.

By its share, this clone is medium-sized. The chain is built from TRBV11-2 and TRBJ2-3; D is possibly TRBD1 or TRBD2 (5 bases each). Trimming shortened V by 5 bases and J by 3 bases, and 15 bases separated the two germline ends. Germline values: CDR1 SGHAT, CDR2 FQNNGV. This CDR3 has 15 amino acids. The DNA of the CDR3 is TGTGCCAGCAGCCATCGGGGCGGACTGACAGATACGCAGTATTTT. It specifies CASSHRGGLTDTQYF.

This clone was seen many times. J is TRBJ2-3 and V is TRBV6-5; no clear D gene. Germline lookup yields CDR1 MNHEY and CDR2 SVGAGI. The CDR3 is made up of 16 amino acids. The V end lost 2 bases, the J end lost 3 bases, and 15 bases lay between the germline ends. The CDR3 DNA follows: TGTGCCAGCAGTTACGAATGGCCTACCGGGACAGATACGCAGTATTTT. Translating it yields CASSYEWPTGTDTQYF.

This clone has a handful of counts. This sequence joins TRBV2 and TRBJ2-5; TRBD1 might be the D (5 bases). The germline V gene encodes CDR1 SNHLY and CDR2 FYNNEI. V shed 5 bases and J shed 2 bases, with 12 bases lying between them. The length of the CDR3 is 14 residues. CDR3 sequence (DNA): TGTGCCAGCAGTACGCAGGGAAAACAAGAGACCCAGTACTTC. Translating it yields CASSTQGKQETQYF.

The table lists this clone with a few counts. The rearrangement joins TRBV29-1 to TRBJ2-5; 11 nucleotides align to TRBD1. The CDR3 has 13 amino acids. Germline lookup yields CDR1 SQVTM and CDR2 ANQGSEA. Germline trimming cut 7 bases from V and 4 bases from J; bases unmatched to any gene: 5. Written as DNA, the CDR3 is TGCAGCGCCGGGACAGGGGGGGGAGAGACCCAGTACTTC. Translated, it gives CSAGTGGGETQYF.

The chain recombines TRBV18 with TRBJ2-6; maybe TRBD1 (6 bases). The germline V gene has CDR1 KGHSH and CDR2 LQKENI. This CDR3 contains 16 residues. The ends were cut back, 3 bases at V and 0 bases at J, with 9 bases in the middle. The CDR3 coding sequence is TGTGCCAGCTCACCGAAACAGGGCTCTGGGGCCAACGTCCTGACTTTC. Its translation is CASSPKQGSGANVLTF.

The CDR3 loop reads CASTKQGNEQFF. The CDR3, as DNA: TGTGCCAGCACCAAACAGGGTAACGAGCAGTTCTTC. The chain couples TRBV27 to TRBJ2-1, with TRBD1 as a possible D gene (6 bases). CDR3 length equals 12 residues. Deletions cut 7 bases from V and 10 bases from J, with 14 bases between. Germline V gene lookup returns CDR1 MNHEY and CDR2 SMNVEV (reference sequence).

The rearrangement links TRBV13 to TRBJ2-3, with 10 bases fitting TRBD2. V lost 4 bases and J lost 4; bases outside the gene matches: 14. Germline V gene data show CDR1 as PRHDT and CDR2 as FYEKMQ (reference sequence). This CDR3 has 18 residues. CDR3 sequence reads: CASSSYRGSGGLADTQYF. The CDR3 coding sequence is TGTGCCAGCAGCTCTTACAGGGGTAGCGGGGGGTTAGCAGATACGCAGTATTTT.

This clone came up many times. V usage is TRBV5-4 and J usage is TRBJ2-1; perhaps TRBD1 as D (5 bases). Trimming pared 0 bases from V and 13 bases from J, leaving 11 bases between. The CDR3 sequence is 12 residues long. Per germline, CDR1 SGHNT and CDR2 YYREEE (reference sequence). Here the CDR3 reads CASSLAQGDQFF. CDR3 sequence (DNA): TGTGCCAGCAGCTTGGCCCAAGGGGATCAGTTCTTC.

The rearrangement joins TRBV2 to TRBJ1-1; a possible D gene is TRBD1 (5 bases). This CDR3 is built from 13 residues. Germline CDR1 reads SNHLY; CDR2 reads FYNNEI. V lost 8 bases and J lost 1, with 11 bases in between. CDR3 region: CASRGTGNTEAFF. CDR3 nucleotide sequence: TGTGCCAGCCGAGGGACTGGGAACACTGAAGCTTTCTTT.

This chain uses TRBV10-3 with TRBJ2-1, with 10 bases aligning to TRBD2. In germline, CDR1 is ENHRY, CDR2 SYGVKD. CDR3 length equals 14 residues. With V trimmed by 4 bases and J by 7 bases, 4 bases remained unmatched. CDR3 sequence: CAISGSGGGNEQFF. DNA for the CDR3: TGTGCCATCAGTGGGAGCGGGGGGGGGAATGAGCAGTTCTTC.

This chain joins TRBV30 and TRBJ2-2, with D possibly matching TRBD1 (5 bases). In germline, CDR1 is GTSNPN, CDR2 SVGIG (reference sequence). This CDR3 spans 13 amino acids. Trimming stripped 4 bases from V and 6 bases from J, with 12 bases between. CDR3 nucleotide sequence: TGTGCCTGGACTTGGGGCAGGGCCGGGGAGCTGTTTTTT. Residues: CAWTWGRAGELFF.

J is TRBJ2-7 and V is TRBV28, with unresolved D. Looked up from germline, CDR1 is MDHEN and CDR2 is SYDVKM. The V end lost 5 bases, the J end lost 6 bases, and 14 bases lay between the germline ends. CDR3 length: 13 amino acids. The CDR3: CASSVGIKPEQYF. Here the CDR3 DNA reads TGTGCCAGCAGTGTGGGCATAAAACCCGAGCAGTACTTC.

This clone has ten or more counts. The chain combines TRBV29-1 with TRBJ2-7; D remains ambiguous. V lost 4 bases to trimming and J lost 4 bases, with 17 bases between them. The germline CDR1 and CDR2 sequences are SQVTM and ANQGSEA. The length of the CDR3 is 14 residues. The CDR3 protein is CSVAKGPPLYEQYV. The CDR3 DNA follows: TGCAGCGTTGCCAAAGGACCACCGCTTTACGAGCAGTACGTC.

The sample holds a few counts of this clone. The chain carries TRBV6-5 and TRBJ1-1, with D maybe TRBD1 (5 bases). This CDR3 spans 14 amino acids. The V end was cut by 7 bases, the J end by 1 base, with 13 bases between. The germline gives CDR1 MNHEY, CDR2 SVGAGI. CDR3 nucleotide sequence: TGTGCCAGCAACACGGATCAGGGGAACACTGAAGCTTTCTTT. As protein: CASNTDQGNTEAFF.

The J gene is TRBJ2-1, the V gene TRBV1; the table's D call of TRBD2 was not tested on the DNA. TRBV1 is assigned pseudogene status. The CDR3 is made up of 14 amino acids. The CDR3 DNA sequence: TGCACCAGCACTAGCGGGGGGCAGAACAATGAGCAGTTCTTC. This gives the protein CTSTSGGQNNEQFF.

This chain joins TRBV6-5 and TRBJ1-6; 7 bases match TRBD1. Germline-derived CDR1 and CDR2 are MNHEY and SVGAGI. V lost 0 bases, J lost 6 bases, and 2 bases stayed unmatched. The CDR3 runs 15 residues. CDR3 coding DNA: TGTGCCAGCAGTTACTCGAGACAGGGTAATTCACCCCTCCACTTT. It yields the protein CASSYSRQGNSPLHF.

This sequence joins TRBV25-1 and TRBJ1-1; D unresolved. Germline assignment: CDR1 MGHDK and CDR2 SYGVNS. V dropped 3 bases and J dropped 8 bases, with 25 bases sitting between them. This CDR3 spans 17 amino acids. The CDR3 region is CASSEGFLYSPSREAFF. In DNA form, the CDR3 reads TGTGCCAGCAGTGAGGGGTTTTTATATTCGCCATCGCGGGAAGCTTTCTTT.

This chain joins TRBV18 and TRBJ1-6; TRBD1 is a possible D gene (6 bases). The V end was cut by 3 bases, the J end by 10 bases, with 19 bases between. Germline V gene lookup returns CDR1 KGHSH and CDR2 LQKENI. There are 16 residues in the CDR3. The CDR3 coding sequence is TGTGCCAGCTCACCGGACGTCGGCAGGGGTCGCTCACCCCTCCACTTT. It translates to CASSPDVGRGRSPLHF. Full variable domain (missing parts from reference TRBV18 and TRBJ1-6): NAGVMQNPRHLVRRRGQEARLRCSPMKGHSHVYWYRQLPEEGLKFMVYLQKENIIDESGMPKERFSAEFPKEGPSILRIQQVVRGDSAAYFCASSPDVGRGRSPLHFGNGTRLTVT.

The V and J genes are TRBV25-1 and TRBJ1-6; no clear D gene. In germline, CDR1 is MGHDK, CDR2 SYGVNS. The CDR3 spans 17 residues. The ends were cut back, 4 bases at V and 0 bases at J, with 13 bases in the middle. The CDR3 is CASSARLGSSYNSPLHF. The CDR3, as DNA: TGTGCCAGCAGTGCCCGCCTCGGCAGCTCCTATAATTCACCCCTCCACTTT. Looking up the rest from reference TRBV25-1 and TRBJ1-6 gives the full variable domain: EADIYQTPRYLVIGTGKKITLECSQTMGHDKMYWYQQDPGMELHLIHYSYGVNSTEKGDLSSESTVSRIRTEHFPLTLESARPSHTSQYLCASSARLGSSYNSPLHFGNGTRLTVT.

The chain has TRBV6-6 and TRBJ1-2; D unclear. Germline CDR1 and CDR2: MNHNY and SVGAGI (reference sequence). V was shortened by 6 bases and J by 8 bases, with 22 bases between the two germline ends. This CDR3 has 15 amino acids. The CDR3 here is CASRESGQAPTGYTF. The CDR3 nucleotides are TGTGCCAGCAGAGAGAGTGGGCAGGCCCCTACGGGCTACACCTTC.

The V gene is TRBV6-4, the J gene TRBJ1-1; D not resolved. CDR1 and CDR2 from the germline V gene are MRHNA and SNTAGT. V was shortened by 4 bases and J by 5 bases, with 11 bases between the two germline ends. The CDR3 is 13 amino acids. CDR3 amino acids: CASSGRGETEAFF. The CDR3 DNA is TGTGCCAGCAGTGGGCGAGGAGAGACTGAAGCTTTCTTT.